This T cell receptor (beta chain) appears in the sequencing data of a study of blood T cells in healthy people across ages. For this clonotype: As yet, its antigen is unknown.

V lost 6 bases to trimming and J lost 0 bases, with 8 bases between them. Germline V gene data show CDR1 as SGHTA and CDR2 as FQGNSA. The CDR3 has 13 amino acids. Alongside a J-beta primer mix, a sample-barcoded 5' primer served in a second PCR lasting about 7 to 11 cycles. TCRdb re-called the 5' RACE reads through MiXCR, storing one row per CDR3 protein. The table records roughly 1.9 million distinct CDR3 sequences, 35% to 50% of them present only once. Whole-study results and caveats: Long-lived donors carried more naive CD4+ cells and greater diversity than aged donors.

The sequenced sample was blood. J is TRBJ1-1 and V is TRBV7-2; D is unclear. The TCR comes from a human donor in good health. The CDR3 nucleotides are TGTGCCAGCAGATCGTCCCTGAACACTGAAGCTTTCTTT. Its translation: CASRSSLNTEAFF. The complete variable domain, with remaining parts taken from reference TRBV7-2 and TRBJ1-1, reads GAGVSQSPSNKVTEKGKDVELRCDPISGHTALYWYRQSLGQGLEFLIYFQGNSAPDKSGLPSDRFSAERTGGSVSTLTIQRTQQEDSAVYLCASRSSLNTEAFFGQGTRLTVV.